This T cell receptor beta chain was documented in a study of shared clonotypes between healthy human individuals. CDR3 length: 15 residues. Germline values: CDR1 MNHEY, CDR2 SMNVEV (reference sequence). Between the trimmed V and J ends, which lost 0 bases and 5 bases, there was a span of 13 bases. The authors loaded approximately 220 ng DNA, roughly 33,000 T cell genomes, into sorted-subset replicate PCRs. The protocol was immunoSEQ multiplex PCR, while the TCRdb copy is restricted to in-frame clones and leaves out a portion. The table has about 1.1 million clones, 70% to 80% seen once. The study drew its donors from healthy HIV-negative adults without recent acute infections or vaccinations. The study separated CD4+ cells into CD45RA+ naive and CD45RA-negative memory subsets.

The rearrangement uses TRBV27 and TRBJ1-1, with D unresolved. The TCR was taken from a man aged 18 to 29 in good health. Some clones in this sample may be carry-over from other donors' samples. The material sequenced was memory CD4+ T cells from PBMCs. Subset meaning: CD45RA-negative fraction. CDR3 loop: CASSLSSAWRTEAFF. In DNA, the CDR3 is TGTGCCAGCAGTTTATCGTCCGCATGGAGGACTGAAGCTTTCTTT.